This TCR beta chain was recovered during a study of cytomegalovirus exposure and HLA in healthy donors. V lost 10 bases and J lost 7; bases outside the gene matches: 4. The CDR3 runs to 11 residues. Germline CDR1 MNHEY, CDR2 SMNVEV (reference sequence). Study-level results: Exclusion applied to some V segments, including TRBV6-2 and TRBV6-3, as they were indistinguishable. In a later analysis, most CMV-associated TCR beta chains appeared HLA-restricted. It was likely that a cluster of highly shared sequence variants was a sequencing artifact. For most TCR sequences rarity was the rule, although some public TCRs occurred in many donors.

Primers included in the PCR were 60 Vbeta and 13 Jbeta primers. Generated by immunoSEQ multiplex PCR, the TCRdb table keeps only in-frame clones and is missing some. This repertoire shows approximately 150,000 clones, more than 75% found once; its top ten account for around 14%. Of note for this clone: Its target is not known.

This TCR came from a woman between 40 and 50 years old in good health and CMV-seronegative. The chain combines TRBV27 with TRBJ1-2; 9 nucleotides align to TRBD1. Sequenced: PBMCs. Here the CDR3 reads CATGQGFGYTF. CDR3 nucleotides: TGTGCCACCGGACAGGGGTTTGGCTACACCTTC.